Listed below are T cell receptor beta chains from one sample, sequenced in a study of multiple sclerosis patients with progressive multifocal leukoencephalopathy. The protocol was immunoSEQ multiplex PCR, while the TCRdb copy is restricted to in-frame clones and leaves out a portion. The sample shows about 30,000 clones, 90% of them seen only once. Sample: PBMCs, taken from a patient treated with natalizumab. The receptors were sampled from a human donor with multiple sclerosis. CDR3s include the opening cysteine and the closing phenylalanine or tryptophan. A D gene is named only where the DNA matches it firmly. Not every row has a clone size; where given, it reads once, few, many or a size class.

clone size: -
V gene: TRBV19
J gene: TRBJ1-3
D gene: -
CDR3 DNA: TGTGCCAGTAGTATGGGAGAGACTTGGGAGATCTCTGGAAACACCATATATTTT
CDR3 protein: CASSMGETWEISGNTIYF

clone size: -
V gene: TRBV18
J gene: TRBJ1-5
D gene: TRBD1
CDR3 DNA: TGTGCCAGCTCGTTGACAGGGGCGTACAATCAGCCCCAGCATTTT
CDR3 protein: CASSLTGAYNQPQHF

clone size: -
V gene: TRBV6-5
J gene: TRBJ1-2
D gene: -
CDR3 DNA: TGTGCCAGCAGTTACTCGGGCATCTATGGCTACACCTTC
CDR3 protein: CASSYSGIYGYTF

clone size: -
V gene: TRBV2
J gene: TRBJ2-5
D gene: TRBD2
CDR3 DNA: TGTGCCAGCAGTGATTACGGGGGGGCCCAAGAGACCCAGTACTTC
CDR3 protein: CASSDYGGAQETQYF

clone size: -
V gene: TRBV7-6
J gene: TRBJ2-7
D gene: TRBD1
CDR3 DNA: TGTGCCAGCAGCCCCGGACAGGGATGGGTTTACGAGCAGTACTTC
CDR3 protein: CASSPGQGWVYEQYF

clone size: -
V gene: TRBV19
J gene: TRBJ2-3
D gene: TRBD2
CDR3 DNA: TGTGCCGTACAAGGGACTAGCGCCGATACGCAGTATTTT
CDR3 protein: CAVQGTSADTQYF

clone size: -
V gene: TRBV28
J gene: TRBJ2-4
D gene: TRBD1
CDR3 DNA: TGTGCCAGCAGTTCCCCGGGACAGTCAAAAGAGGACATTCAGTACTTC
CDR3 protein: CASSSPGQSKEDIQYF

clone size: -
V gene: TRBV11-3
J gene: TRBJ2-1
D gene: TRBD2
CDR3 DNA: TGTGCCAGCAGCTTCCAGACTAGCGGGGCTTACAATGAGCAGTTCTTC
CDR3 protein: CASSFQTSGAYNEQFF

clone size: -
V gene: TRBV14
J gene: TRBJ2-1
D gene: -
CDR3 DNA: TGTGCCAGCAGCCCTCACGGGACCTCCTACAATGAGCAGTTCTTC
CDR3 protein: CASSPHGTSYNEQFF

clone size: -
V gene: TRBV12-5
J gene: TRBJ1-5
D gene: TRBD1
CDR3 DNA: TGTGCTAGTGGTTTGGGGGACAGGGGGCAGCCCCAGCATTTT
CDR3 protein: CASGLGDRGQPQHF

clone size: -
V gene: TRBV10-3
J gene: TRBJ2-2
D gene: TRBD2
CDR3 DNA: TGTGCCATCAGTGAGAGGACTAGCGGGGGGGCCGGGGAGCTGTTTTTT
CDR3 protein: CAISERTSGGAGELFF

clone size: few
V gene: TRBV19
J gene: TRBJ1-2
D gene: TRBD1
CDR3 DNA: TGTGCCAGTAGTGACAGGGGGCATGGCTACACCTTC
CDR3 protein: CASSDRGHGYTF

clone size: once
V gene: TRBV4-3
J gene: TRBJ2-7
D gene: TRBD2
CDR3 DNA: TGCGCCAGCAGCCAAGATTGGAGACTAGCAGGGGAGCAGTACTTC
CDR3 protein: CASSQDWRLAGEQYF

clone size: -
V gene: TRBV11-2
J gene: TRBJ2-7
D gene: -
CDR3 DNA: TGTGCCAGCAGCTTAGAGGTGTCCTACGAGCAGTACTTC
CDR3 protein: CASSLEVSYEQYF

clone size: -
V gene: TRBV19
J gene: TRBJ2-7
D gene: -
CDR3 DNA: TGTGCCAGTAGTAATCCCGGGGCAGGGGCCTACGAGCAGTACTTC
CDR3 protein: CASSNPGAGAYEQYF

clone size: few
V gene: TRBV6-5
J gene: TRBJ2-2
D gene: TRBD1
CDR3 DNA: TGTGCCAGCAGTTACGTAGGGGGCCTTAACACCGGGGAGCTGTTTTTT
CDR3 protein: CASSYVGGLNTGELFF

clone size: -
V gene: TRBV2
J gene: TRBJ1-4
D gene: -
CDR3 DNA: TGTGCCAGCAGCGAGAGGCGGTCGTTCGAAAAACTGTTTTTT
CDR3 protein: CASSERRSFEKLFF

clone size: -
V gene: TRBV6-1
J gene: TRBJ2-1
D gene: -
CDR3 DNA: TGTGCCAGCCTGACAGCATCCTACAATGAGCAGTTCTTC
CDR3 protein: CASLTASYNEQFF

clone size: -
V gene: TRBV6-5
J gene: TRBJ1-1
D gene: -
CDR3 DNA: TGTGCCAGCAGTTACTGGGGCCGGACGGGCAACACTGAAGCTTTCTTT
CDR3 protein: CASSYWGRTGNTEAFF

clone size: -
V gene: TRBV28
J gene: TRBJ1-2
D gene: -
CDR3 DNA: TGTGCCAGCAGTTTATACGCCCAGGGAGCCTATGGCTACACCTTC
CDR3 protein: CASSLYAQGAYGYTF

clone size: -
V gene: TRBV7-2
J gene: TRBJ2-7
D gene: -
CDR3 DNA: TGTGCCAGCAGCCCCAACCGGGGACCCTACGAGCAGTACTTC
CDR3 protein: CASSPNRGPYEQYF

clone size: -
V gene: TRBV28
J gene: TRBJ2-7
D gene: -
CDR3 DNA: TGTGCCAGCAGTTTTCGGGCCCGAAGTCGAAGCTACGAGCAGTACTTC
CDR3 protein: CASSFRARSRSYEQYF

clone size: -
V gene: TRBV5-8
J gene: TRBJ1-1
D gene: -
CDR3 DNA: TGTGCCAGCAGCTTCCAGGGGAAGAGGACTGAAGCTTTCTTT
CDR3 protein: CASSFQGKRTEAFF

clone size: -
V gene: TRBV21-1
J gene: TRBJ1-1
D gene: -
CDR3 DNA: TGTGCCAGCAGCCCCCGCCCAGAAGCTTTCTTT
CDR3 protein: CASSPRPEAFF

clone size: few
V gene: TRBV11-2
J gene: TRBJ2-7
D gene: TRBD2
CDR3 DNA: TGTGCCAGCAGCTTCCTAGCGGGGGAATCCTACGAGCAGTACTTC
CDR3 protein: CASSFLAGESYEQYF

clone size: -
V gene: TRBV19
J gene: TRBJ2-7
D gene: -
CDR3 DNA: TGTGCCAGTAGTTCCGGGGCCTTTAACTCCTACGAGCAGTACTTC
CDR3 protein: CASSSGAFNSYEQYF

clone size: few
V gene: TRBV2
J gene: TRBJ1-2
D gene: TRBD1
CDR3 DNA: TGTGCCAGCAGAACCCACAGGGGTCAGGTTTTAGGCGGCTATGGCTACACCTTC
CDR3 protein: CASRTHRGQVLGGYGYTF

clone size: few
V gene: TRBV5-8
J gene: TRBJ1-1
D gene: -
CDR3 DNA: TGTGCCAGCACCGACCGGACTGAAGCTTTCTTT
CDR3 protein: CASTDRTEAFF

clone size: -
V gene: TRBV9
J gene: TRBJ2-5
D gene: -
CDR3 DNA: TGTGCCAGCAGCGTAGCCCAGGGCCAAGAGACCCAGTACTTC
CDR3 protein: CASSVAQGQETQYF

clone size: -
V gene: TRBV6-5
J gene: TRBJ2-7
D gene: -
CDR3 DNA: TGTGCCAGCAGACTTAGTACAAAGCAGTACTTC
CDR3 protein: CASRLSTKQYF

clone size: -
V gene: TRBV19
J gene: TRBJ1-5
D gene: -
CDR3 DNA: TGTGCCAGTAGTATAGCGGAAGGTCAGCCCCAGCATTTT
CDR3 protein: CASSIAEGQPQHF

clone size: -
V gene: TRBV28
J gene: TRBJ1-2
D gene: TRBD1
CDR3 DNA: TGTGCCAGCTACTCCGTCGAGGGGGCGCGTCATGGCTACACCTTC
CDR3 protein: CASYSVEGARHGYTF

clone size: -
V gene: TRBV28
J gene: TRBJ2-7
D gene: TRBD1
CDR3 DNA: TGTGCCAGCAGTTTAGTTGGGGACAGAGTCTTCTCCTACGAGCAGTACTTC
CDR3 protein: CASSLVGDRVFSYEQYF

clone size: few
V gene: TRBV6-1
J gene: TRBJ1-3
D gene: -
CDR3 DNA: TGTGCCAGCACGCAGGCGGTTTACTCCGGAAACACCATATATTTT
CDR3 protein: CASTQAVYSGNTIYF

clone size: -
V gene: TRBV6-6
J gene: TRBJ2-7
D gene: TRBD2
CDR3 DNA: TGTGCCAGCAGTTTGGCTAGCGGAAATTACGAGCAGTACTTC
CDR3 protein: CASSLASGNYEQYF

clone size: -
V gene: TRBV4-2
J gene: TRBJ2-1
D gene: -
CDR3 DNA: TGTGCCAGCAGCCAGGCCGCCCGCGCGGGCTACAATGAGCAGTTCTTC
CDR3 protein: CASSQAARAGYNEQFF

clone size: -
V gene: TRBV5-1
J gene: TRBJ2-7
D gene: TRBD1
CDR3 DNA: TGCGCCAGCAGCTTGGGCGGACAGGTCCTCCCCTACGAGCAGTACTTC
CDR3 protein: CASSLGGQVLPYEQYF

clone size: few
V gene: TRBV10-2
J gene: TRBJ2-7
D gene: TRBD2
CDR3 DNA: TGCGCCAGCAGTGCACTAGCGGGGGGCTCCTACGAGCAGTACTTC
CDR3 protein: CASSALAGGSYEQYF

clone size: -
V gene: TRBV4-2
J gene: TRBJ2-2
D gene: -
CDR3 DNA: TGTGCCAGCAGCCAGGAGCCCCTAGTTAAGGTCGGGGAGCTGTTTTTT
CDR3 protein: CASSQEPLVKVGELFF

clone size: few
V gene: TRBV29-1
J gene: TRBJ1-1
D gene: TRBD1
CDR3 DNA: TGCAGCGTGGCCCTGAACCAGGGGGCGTCTATTCACACTGAAGCTTTCTTT
CDR3 protein: CSVALNQGASIHTEAFF

clone size: -
V gene: TRBV10-3
J gene: TRBJ2-3
D gene: TRBD2
CDR3 DNA: TGTGCCATCAGCGGAAGCGGGGGGGCACTCTCAGATACGCAGTATTTT
CDR3 protein: CAISGSGGALSDTQYF

clone size: once
V gene: TRBV5-1
J gene: TRBJ1-1
D gene: -
CDR3 DNA: TGCGCCAGCAGCCCCAGGTCCACGAACACTGAAGCTTTCTTT
CDR3 protein: CASSPRSTNTEAFF

clone size: few
V gene: TRBV9
J gene: TRBJ1-2
D gene: TRBD1
CDR3 DNA: TGTGCCAGCAGCCTATCGGGACAGCTAGACGACTATGGCTACACCTTC
CDR3 protein: CASSLSGQLDDYGYTF

clone size: -
V gene: TRBV15
J gene: TRBJ2-3
D gene: TRBD2
CDR3 DNA: TGTGCCACCAGCAGAGATAGCGGGGGGGCAGATACGCAGTATTTT
CDR3 protein: CATSRDSGGADTQYF

clone size: -
V gene: TRBV2
J gene: TRBJ2-3
D gene: -
CDR3 DNA: TGTGCCAGCAGTGCCGAGGACTTTAGCACAGATACGCAGTATTTT
CDR3 protein: CASSAEDFSTDTQYF

clone size: -
V gene: TRBV25-1
J gene: TRBJ2-4
D gene: TRBD2
CDR3 DNA: TGTGCCAGCAGGCCCGCGGGGGGGGACATTCAGTACTTC
CDR3 protein: CASRPAGGDIQYF

clone size: -
V gene: TRBV4-2
J gene: TRBJ1-2
D gene: -
CDR3 DNA: TGTGCCAGCAGCCCAGCGAAAAGTAACTACTATGGCTACACCTTC
CDR3 protein: CASSPAKSNYYGYTF

clone size: few
V gene: TRBV7-9
J gene: TRBJ2-3
D gene: -
CDR3 DNA: TGTGCCAGCAGTTTCACCCTTCAGGGTAGGGGCTTGCGAGATACGCAGTATTTT
CDR3 protein: CASSFTLQGRGLRDTQYF

clone size: -
V gene: TRBV19
J gene: TRBJ1-2
D gene: -
CDR3 DNA: TGTGCCAGTAGTATATTGGGGTTGGAGGGTGTCTATGGCTACACCTTC
CDR3 protein: CASSILGLEGVYGYTF

clone size: -
V gene: TRBV27
J gene: TRBJ2-7
D gene: -
CDR3 DNA: TGTGCCAGCAGCCGGGGCTGGAACGAGCAGTACTTC
CDR3 protein: CASSRGWNEQYF

clone size: -
V gene: TRBV9
J gene: TRBJ1-2
D gene: TRBD1
CDR3 DNA: TGTGCCAGCAGCCAATTTGAGTCGACAGGGGGGAACTATGGCTACACCTTC
CDR3 protein: CASSQFESTGGNYGYTF

clone size: few
V gene: TRBV7-9
J gene: TRBJ2-7
D gene: TRBD2
CDR3 DNA: TGTGCCAGCAGCTCTAGCGGGGCCCGAAGCGAGCAGTACTTC
CDR3 protein: CASSSSGARSEQYF

clone size: -
V gene: TRBV27
J gene: TRBJ2-3
D gene: TRBD2
CDR3 DNA: TGTGCCAGCAGTTGGGCGGGGGGGCCGCCAGATACGCAGTATTTT
CDR3 protein: CASSWAGGPPDTQYF

clone size: -
V gene: TRBV2
J gene: TRBJ1-2
D gene: TRBD1
CDR3 DNA: TGTGCCAGCCGGGACAGGGGGCCTTATGGCTACACCTTC
CDR3 protein: CASRDRGPYGYTF

clone size: -
V gene: TRBV7-2
J gene: TRBJ2-5
D gene: TRBD2
CDR3 DNA: TGTGCCAGCAGCCGGGAGGGATTAGGGCAAGAGACCCAGTACTTC
CDR3 protein: CASSREGLGQETQYF

clone size: -
V gene: TRBV27
J gene: TRBJ1-1
D gene: -
CDR3 DNA: TGTGCCAGCAGTTTATCGCGTCAGTCGGGAACTGAAGCTTTCTTT
CDR3 protein: CASSLSRQSGTEAFF

clone size: -
V gene: TRBV6-1
J gene: TRBJ1-1
D gene: -
CDR3 DNA: TGTGCCAGTTATACGGGGGGACGCTGGGACACTGAAGCTTTCTTT
CDR3 protein: CASYTGGRWDTEAFF

clone size: -
V gene: TRBV11-2
J gene: TRBJ2-3
D gene: -
CDR3 DNA: TGTGCCAGCAGCTTGGACGTAAGCACAGATACGCAGTATTTT
CDR3 protein: CASSLDVSTDTQYF